This T cell receptor beta chain comes out of a study of control samples from healthy donors and cancer patients. The CDR3 length is 11 residues. Trimming removed 5 bases at V and 3 bases at J, with 5 bases between. Germline CDR1 SGHRS, CDR2 YFSETQ. Sequencing used immunoSEQ multiplex PCR; TCRdb keeps in-frame clones, though not all of them. The sample holds roughly 120,000 clones, around 87% seen once. This TCR came from a woman aged 45-65 years with colorectal cancer. Source material: PBMCs. V gene TRBV5-1 combines with J gene TRBJ2-5; D gene uncertain. The CDR3 sequence: CASSAEETQYF. In DNA, the CDR3 is TGCGCCAGCAGTGCGGAAGAGACCCAGTACTTC.